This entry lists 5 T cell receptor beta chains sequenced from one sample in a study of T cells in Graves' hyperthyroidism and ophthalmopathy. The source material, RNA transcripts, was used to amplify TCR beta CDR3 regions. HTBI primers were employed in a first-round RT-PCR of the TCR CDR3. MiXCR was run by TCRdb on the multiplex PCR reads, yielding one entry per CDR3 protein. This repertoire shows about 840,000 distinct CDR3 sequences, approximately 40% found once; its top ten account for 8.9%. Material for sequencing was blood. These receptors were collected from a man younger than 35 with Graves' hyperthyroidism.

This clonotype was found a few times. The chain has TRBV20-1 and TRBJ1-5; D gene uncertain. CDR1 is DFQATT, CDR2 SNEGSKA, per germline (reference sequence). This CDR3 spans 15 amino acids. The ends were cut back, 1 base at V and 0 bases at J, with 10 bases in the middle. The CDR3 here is CSARVGSHSNQPQHF. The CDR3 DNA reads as TGCAGTGCTAGAGTAGGCAGCCATAGCAATCAGCCCCAGCATTTT.

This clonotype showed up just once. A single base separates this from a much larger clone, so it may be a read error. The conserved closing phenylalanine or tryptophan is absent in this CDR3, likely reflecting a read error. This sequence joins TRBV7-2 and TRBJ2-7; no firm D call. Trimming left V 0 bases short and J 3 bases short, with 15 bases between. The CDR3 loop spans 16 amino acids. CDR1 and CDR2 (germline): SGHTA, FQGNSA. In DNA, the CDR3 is TGTGCCAGCAGCTTAGCGCTCTCCAGACCGAGCTACGAGCAGTACCTC. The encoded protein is CASSLALSRPSYEQYL.

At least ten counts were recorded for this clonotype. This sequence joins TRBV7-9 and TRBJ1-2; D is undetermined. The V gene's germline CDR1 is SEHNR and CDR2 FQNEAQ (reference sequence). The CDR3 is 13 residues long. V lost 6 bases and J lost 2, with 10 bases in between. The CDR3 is CASSLSVNYGYTF. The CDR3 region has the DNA TGTGCCAGCAGTTTGTCGGTGAACTATGGCTACACCTTC.

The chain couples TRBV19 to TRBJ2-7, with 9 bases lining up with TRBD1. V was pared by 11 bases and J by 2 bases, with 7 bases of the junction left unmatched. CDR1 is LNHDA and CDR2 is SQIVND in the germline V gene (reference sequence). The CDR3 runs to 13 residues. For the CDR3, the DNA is TGTGCCTGGGGCCGGGACAGGGCCTACGAGCAGTACTTC. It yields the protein CAWGRDRAYEQYF.

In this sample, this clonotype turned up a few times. As DNA, the CDR3 is TGTGCCAGCAGTTTTCAAGGAGGGGCGGGGACTGAAGCTTTCTTT. Encoded protein: CASSFQGGAGTEAFF. The chain joins TRBV12-3 or TRBV12-4 to TRBJ1-1; possibly TRBD1 for D (5 bases). The CDR3 contains 15 residues. V was cut by 3 bases and J by 5 bases, with 16 bases left in between.